The rows below give T cell receptor beta chains drawn from one sample of a study of sequential checkpoint blockade in melanoma. The table came from immunoSEQ multiplex PCR; TCRdb's copy has only in-frame clones and leaves some out. The sample has a few thousand clones; around nine tenths are singletons. This specimen consisted of CD8+ T cells sorted from blood (inferred from file names), obtained from a patient given nivolumab and ipilimumab in sequence. All receptors come from a human donor with melanoma. Each CDR3 is given with its conserved first and last residue. Fields, in order: D gene, J gene, V gene, clone size, CDR3 DNA, CDR3 protein. A D gene is named only where the DNA matches it firmly. Clone size is given for some rows only: seen once, a few or many times, or a class if the clone is expanded.

>TRBD1|TRBJ2-2|TRBV5-1|once
TGCGCCAGCAGCTTGGACAGGGGCGGCACCGGGGAGCTGTTTTTT
CASSLDRGGTGELFF
>.|TRBJ1-3|TRBV9|.
TGTGCCAGCAGCGTAGCCCCTCTGGGCCTCTCTGGAAACACCATATATTTT
CASSVAPLGLSGNTIYF
>.|TRBJ2-1|TRBV11-2|.
TGTGCCAGCAGCTTAGGGAGCAAGCCCGGTGAGCAGTTCTTC
CASSLGSKPGEQFF
>TRBD2|TRBJ2-1|TRBV4-2|.
TGTGCCAGCAGCACCCAATGGGGGACTAGCGATAATACAGCCTACAATGAGCAGTTCTTC
CASSTQWGTSDNTAYNEQFF
>.|TRBJ1-5|TRBV27|.
TGTGCCAGCAGTTTCCGGGACAATCAGCCCCAGCATTTT
CASSFRDNQPQHF
>TRBD2|TRBJ2-3|TRBV7-3|.
TGTGCCAGCAGCTTACTTGCCGGGACTAGCGGGAGGGCCAGAGATACGCAGTATTTT
CASSLLAGTSGRARDTQYF
>.|TRBJ2-3|TRBV2|.
TGTGCCAGCAGTGAAGCAGAGTTGGGACTCCCAGATACGCAGTATTTT
CASSEAELGLPDTQYF
>.|TRBJ2-3|TRBV30|.
TGTGCCTGGACCCTAGGGGCGGGCACAGATACGCAGTATTTT
CAWTLGAGTDTQYF
>.|TRBJ1-5|TRBV2|.
TGTGCCAGCAGTGACCCGGTTGGTCAGCCCCAGCATTTT
CASSDPVGQPQHF
>TRBD1|TRBJ2-7|TRBV4-1|few
TGCGCCAGCAGCCCGGACAGGGCCACCTCCTACGAGCAGTACTTC
CASSPDRATSYEQYF
>TRBD1|TRBJ2-3|TRBV11-3|.
TGTGCCAGCAGCTTAGGACAGGGATACACAGATACGCAGTATTTT
CASSLGQGYTDTQYF
>.|TRBJ2-1|TRBV27|.
TGTGCCAGCAGTTTATATCAGGGGAACAATGAGCAGTTCTTC
CASSLYQGNNEQFF
>TRBD1|TRBJ2-4|TRBV7-9|.
TGTGCCAGCAGCCCTACAGGGGCGGTCGACAAAAACATTCAGTACTTC
CASSPTGAVDKNIQYF
>TRBD2|TRBJ2-2|TRBV7-2|.
TGTGCCAGCAGCGCCAGGACTAGCGGTCCTACCTCGAACACCGGGGAGCTGTTTTTT
CASSARTSGPTSNTGELFF
>TRBD1|TRBJ2-3|TRBV9|.
TGTGCCAGCAGCGCAACAGGGGAGCCCACAGATACGCAGTATTTT
CASSATGEPTDTQYF
>.|TRBJ2-2|TRBV4-2|.
TGTGCCAGCAGCCTCGTCGCAGGGAACACCGGGGAGCTGTTTTTT
CASSLVAGNTGELFF
>TRBD1|TRBJ2-2|TRBV5-8|.
TGTGCCAGCAGCCACCAACAGGGGGCGAGCACCGGGGAGCTGTTTTTT
CASSHQQGASTGELFF
>.|TRBJ1-4|TRBV9|few
TGTGCCAGCAGCCCGAGCGAAGGGGCTAATGAAAAACTGTTTTTT
CASSPSEGANEKLFF
>TRBD1|TRBJ1-3|TRBV9|.
TGTGCCAGCAGCGCCGGGACAGGCCGCTCTGGAAACACCATATATTTT
CASSAGTGRSGNTIYF
>.|TRBJ1-2|TRBV7-9|.
TGTGCCAGCAGCTTAGGCGGGGCTGACTATGGCTACACCTTC
CASSLGGADYGYTF
>TRBD2|TRBJ2-6|TRBV11-2|.
TGTGCCAGCAGCTTGGGGGGGGGTGCCAACGTCCTGACTTTC
CASSLGGGANVLTF
>.|TRBJ1-1|TRBV27|.
TGTGCCAGCAGTTTATCGAGCAGGTCGGAAGCTTTCTTT
CASSLSSRSEAFF
>TRBD1|TRBJ2-1|TRBV6-1|.
TGTGCCAGCCACGACAGGGCCTACTACAATGAGCAGTTCTTC
CASHDRAYYNEQFF
>TRBD1|TRBJ2-5|TRBV10-3|.
TGTGCCATCAGTTCACCGGGACAGGGGTACCAAGAGACCCAGTACTTC
CAISSPGQGYQETQYF
>TRBD1|TRBJ1-5|TRBV7-2|.
TGTGCCAGCAGCTTAGGTCCGACAGGGGGCGGTCAGCCCCAGCATTTT
CASSLGPTGGGQPQHF
>.|TRBJ2-3|TRBV27|.
TGTGCCAGCAGTTTGTACAGTGCAGATACGCAGTATTTT
CASSLYSADTQYF
>TRBD2|TRBJ2-1|TRBV7-6|once
TGTGCCAGCAGCCAAAGGGGACTAGCGGCCCTTAGCAATGAGCAGTTCTTC
CASSQRGLAALSNEQFF
>TRBD1|TRBJ2-7|TRBV7-9|.
TGTGCCAGCACCTCCGGGACAGGGGGCGTTCCCGGCTACGAGCAGTACTTC
CASTSGTGGVPGYEQYF
>.|TRBJ1-1|TRBV18|.
TGTGCCAGCTCACTGGACAGCAACACTGAAGCTTTCTTT
CASSLDSNTEAFF
>TRBD1|TRBJ2-7|TRBV11-2|.
TGTGCCAGCAGCTTCCCCAGGGGGCTTTTCAACGAGCAGTACTTC
CASSFPRGLFNEQYF